These T cell receptor beta chains were read from a single sample in a study of graft-versus-host responses after intestinal transplantation. The table came from immunoSEQ multiplex PCR; TCRdb's copy has only in-frame clones and leaves some out. The data hold around 92,000 clones, with roughly 83% observed a single time. The source was PBMCs, collected 255 days after intestinal transplant. These receptors all stem from a human patient who received an intestinal transplant, so some T cells may come from the graft donor. CDR3s include the opening cysteine and the closing phenylalanine or tryptophan. D genes are given only for firm matches. The size field is filled for only some rows; it gives once, few, many or a size class.

>TRBV6-4|TRBJ2-1|15|NA|TRBD2
TGTGCCAGCAGTGAAATAGCGGGATCCTACAATGAGCAGTTCTTC
CASSEIAGSYNEQFF
>TRBV29-1|TRBJ2-1|19|NA|TRBD2
TGCAGCGTTGAAGTTCCGGGACTAGCGGCGAAGAGCTCCTACAATGAGCAGTTCTTC
CSVEVPGLAAKSSYNEQFF
>TRBV28|TRBJ2-7|13|NA|TRBD1
TGTGCCAGCAGTTGGGACAGGACCTACGAGCAGTACTTC
CASSWDRTYEQYF
>TRBV20-1|TRBJ2-3|11|NA|NA
TGCAGTGCTGAGGACGGAGATACGCAGTATTTT
CSAEDGDTQYF
>TRBV6-5|TRBJ1-6|15|few|TRBD1
TGTGCCAGCAGTGTCGGGACAGGGAGTAATTCACCCCTCCACTTT
CASSVGTGSNSPLHF
>TRBV19|TRBJ1-1|14|NA|NA
TGTGCCAGTAGTTCACTGGGCCTGAACACTGAAGCTTTCTTT
CASSSLGLNTEAFF
>TRBV30|TRBJ1-2|11|NA|NA
TGTGCCTGGGTACGGGGCTATGGCTACACCTTC
CAWVRGYGYTF
>TRBV4-1|TRBJ2-7|12|NA|NA
TGCGCCAGCAGCCAAGGGGGCTACGAGCAGTACTTC
CASSQGGYEQYF
>TRBV28|TRBJ2-4|15|few|NA
TGTGCCAGCAGTTTAACAGACCTAGCCAAAAACATTCAGTACTTC
CASSLTDLAKNIQYF
>TRBV15|TRBJ2-1|15|NA|TRBD2
TGTGCCACCAGCAGAGTAGCGGGAGTGGGGAATGAGCAGTTCTTC
CATSRVAGVGNEQFF
>TRBV6-6|TRBJ2-3|15|NA|NA
TGTGCCAGCAGTTACCGGGACGGAAGCACAGATACGCAGTATTTT
CASSYRDGSTDTQYF
>TRBV28|TRBJ1-4|13|NA|TRBD1
TGTGCCAGCAGCTCTCACCAACAGGGGGATAAATTTTTT
CASSSHQQGDKFF
>TRBV28|TRBJ2-7|14|NA|TRBD2
TGTGCCAGCAGTTTAGAAGCGGGGGGGCGGGAGCAGTACTTC
CASSLEAGGREQYF
>TRBV11-2|TRBJ1-3|18|NA|TRBD1
TGTGCCAGCAGCTTCCCCCGGGACAGGGGGATGCTCGGAAACACCATATATTTT
CASSFPRDRGMLGNTIYF
>TRBV5-1|TRBJ1-6|13|NA|NA
TGCGCCAGCAGCTTGGGTTGGGATTCACCCCTCCACTTT
CASSLGWDSPLHF
>TRBV4-2|TRBJ2-5|18|NA|TRBD2
TGTGCCAGCAGCCAAGAAAGCTGGACTAGCGGGGGCAAAGAGACCCAGTACTTC
CASSQESWTSGGKETQYF
>TRBV28|TRBJ1-2|15|NA|TRBD1
TGTGCCACCGATGACAGGGCTACGACGGGGTATGGCTACACCTTC
CATDDRATTGYGYTF
>TRBV5-1|TRBJ2-5|12|NA|NA
TGCGCCAGCAGCTTGGAGGGGGGGACCCAGTACTTC
CASSLEGGTQYF
>TRBV2|TRBJ1-2|14|NA|NA
TGTGCCAGCAGCGCCACAGGGTACGACTATGGCTACACCTTC
CASSATGYDYGYTF
>TRBV5-6|TRBJ2-5|16|NA|TRBD2
TGTGCCAGCAGCTCCGGGACTAGCGGGTGGTTAGAGACCCAGTACTTC
CASSSGTSGWLETQYF
>TRBV5-4|TRBJ2-7|18|NA|TRBD1
TGTGCCAGCAGCGCACCCCCGGGACAGGGATTACTACAAGGGGAGCAGTACTTC
CASSAPPGQGLLQGEQYF
>TRBV6-5|TRBJ1-5|13|NA|NA
TGTGCCAGCAGTTACTCGCATAATCAGCCCCAGCATTTT
CASSYSHNQPQHF
>TRBV7-9|TRBJ1-1|15|NA|NA
TGTGCCAGCGTACAGGAGGGCAGCATGAACACTGAAGCTTTCTTT
CASVQEGSMNTEAFF
>TRBV4-1|TRBJ1-2|17|NA|NA
TGCGCCAGCAGCCAAGTATACGCAGGAGGATCTAACTATGGCTACACCTTC
CASSQVYAGGSNYGYTF
>TRBV10-2|TRBJ1-5|13|NA|NA
TGCGCCAGCGTCCGAAGATTGAGACAGCCCCAGCATTTT
CASVRRLRQPQHF
>TRBV28|TRBJ2-1|16|NA|TRBD1
TGTGCCAGCAGGCTGCGTTGGGACAGGTCATACAATGAGCAGTTCTTC
CASRLRWDRSYNEQFF
>TRBV6-8|TRBJ2-7|18|NA|NA
TGTGCCAGCAGTTACCCCCCTATAAAGTGGGTTGGGGCCTACGAGCAGTACTTC
CASSYPPIKWVGAYEQYF
>TRBV7-3|TRBJ2-1|12|NA|NA
TGTGCCAGCAGCCCAGATTCCTCTGAGCAGTTCTTC
CASSPDSSEQFF
>TRBV9|TRBJ2-7|13|NA|TRBD1
TGTGCCAGCAGGTCGGGACAGGACTACGAGCAGTACTTC
CASRSGQDYEQYF
>TRBV6-4|TRBJ2-2|15|NA|NA
TGTGCCAGCAGTGACTCGGCGGTTAACACCGGGGAGCTGTTTTTT
CASSDSAVNTGELFF
>TRBV19|TRBJ1-5|15|NA|NA
TGTGCCAGTAGCAGCAGGGGCCGCACACATCAGCCCCAGCATTTT
CASSSRGRTHQPQHF
>TRBV11-2|TRBJ2-6|16|once|NA
TGTGCCAGCAGCTTATCAGGGGTTTCTGGGGCCAACGTCCTGACTTTC
CASSLSGVSGANVLTF
>TRBV4-1|TRBJ2-5|14|once|NA
TGCGCCAGCAGCCTCCTTCTCCCGGGTGAGACCCAGTACTTC
CASSLLLPGETQYF
>TRBV28|TRBJ2-1|14|NA|TRBD2
TGTGCCAGCAAGCGGCTAGCGGCCCACAATGAGCAGTTCTTC
CASKRLAAHNEQFF
>TRBV28|TRBJ1-5|15|NA|NA
TGTGCCAGCAGTGCCCAGTATCGGGGGAATCAGCCCCAGCATTTT
CASSAQYRGNQPQHF
>TRBV6-1|TRBJ2-2|16|NA|TRBD1
TGTGCCAGCAGTGCCGGGACAGGGTGGGACACCGGGGAGCTGTTTTTT
CASSAGTGWDTGELFF
>TRBV27|TRBJ2-3|22|NA|TRBD2
TGTGCCAGCACCATCTTCGGCCCTGGCCCTTCCTCGGGGGGTCTAAGCGCAGATACGCAGTATTTT
CASTIFGPGPSSGGLSADTQYF
>TRBV12-1|TRBJ2-6|19|NA|NA
TGTGCCAGCAGCGAGAATAGTGTAATAGGACAAAGTCGGGCCAACGTCCTGACTTTC
CASSENSVIGQSRANVLTF
>TRBV4-1|TRBJ2-7|15|NA|NA
TGCGCCAGCAGCCAAGATACGGGACGGTCCTACGAGCAGTACTTC
CASSQDTGRSYEQYF
>TRBV5-1|TRBJ2-1|16|NA|NA
TGCGCCAGCAGCTTGGCCGCGAGGGTCTCCTACAATGAGCAGTTCTTC
CASSLAARVSYNEQFF
>TRBV9|TRBJ2-3|15|NA|TRBD1
TGTGCCAGCAGCGTGACGGGGACAGGGGGTAATACGCAGTATTTT
CASSVTGTGGNTQYF
>TRBV6-4|TRBJ2-1|13|NA|NA
TGTGCCAGCAGTGACAGGGAAAACAATGAGCAGTTCTTC
CASSDRENNEQFF
>TRBV7-2|TRBJ2-2|15|NA|NA
TGTGCCAGCAGCTTAGAACCTGGGTCCCCCGGGGAGCTGTTTTTT
CASSLEPGSPGELFF
>TRBV28|TRBJ1-1|15|NA|NA
TGTGCCAGCAGTTTATGGTACAGGAGGAACACTGAAGCTTTCTTT
CASSLWYRRNTEAFF
>TRBV5-1|TRBJ1-6|15|NA|NA
TGCGCCAGCAGCTTGGAGGGAGCGGCGCTTTCACCCCTCCACTTT
CASSLEGAALSPLHF
>TRBV27|TRBJ2-2|16|few|NA
TGTGCCAGCACTTCGGGGAGGGGGCAGTCTCCCGGGGAGCTGTTTTTT
CASTSGRGQSPGELFF
>TRBV5-1|TRBJ1-2|16|NA|NA
TGCGCCAGCAGCTTGGCCCTTTCTGTAGGGGGAGAGGGCTACACCTTC
CASSLALSVGGEGYTF
>TRBV11-2|TRBJ2-3|13|NA|NA
TGTGCCAGCAGCTTAGATCGCGGAGATACGCAGTATTTT
CASSLDRGDTQYF
>TRBV2|TRBJ1-5|14|once|NA
TGTGCCAGCAGCAGCACACGGGAGGATCAGCCCCAGCATTTT
CASSSTREDQPQHF
>TRBV25-1|TRBJ1-1|15|NA|TRBD1
TGTGCCAGCAGTGAACCGGGACAGGGGTTGCCTGAAGCTTTCTTT
CASSEPGQGLPEAFF
>TRBV5-1|TRBJ2-7|14|NA|NA
TGCGCCAGCAGCGGTGGGGGGATATGGTACGAGCAGTACTTC
CASSGGGIWYEQYF